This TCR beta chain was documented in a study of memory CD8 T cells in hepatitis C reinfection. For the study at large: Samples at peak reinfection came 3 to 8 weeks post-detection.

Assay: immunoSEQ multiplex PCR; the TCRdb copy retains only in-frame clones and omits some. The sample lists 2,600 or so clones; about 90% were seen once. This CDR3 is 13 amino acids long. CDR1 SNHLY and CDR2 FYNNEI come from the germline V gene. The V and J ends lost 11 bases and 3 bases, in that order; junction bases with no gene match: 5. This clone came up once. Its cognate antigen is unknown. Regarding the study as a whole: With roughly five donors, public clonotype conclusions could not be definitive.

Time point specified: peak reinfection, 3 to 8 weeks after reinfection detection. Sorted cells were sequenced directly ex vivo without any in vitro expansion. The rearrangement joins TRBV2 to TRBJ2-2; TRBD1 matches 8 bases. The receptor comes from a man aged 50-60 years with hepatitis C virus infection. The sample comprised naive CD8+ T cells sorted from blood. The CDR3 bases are TGTGCCGGACAGGGATCGTACACCGGGGAGCTGTTTTTT. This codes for CAGQGSYTGELFF.